The sample holds a few counts of the clone carrying this T cell receptor (beta chain). Antigen unknown. T cells were sequenced at a targeted depth of 1 in 200,000 to 1 in 1 million. Produced via immunoSEQ multiplex PCR; TCRdb's table is partial and in-frame only. This sample carries some 200,000 clones, about four fifths of them seen once, and the ten largest clones take about an eighth. The entry originates in a study of cytotoxic CD8 clonotypes in ibrutinib-treated CLL. Turning to the study itself: Response samples were taken after a median around eleven months of treatment, range 6 to 36.

The study's findings and limits: Clonality (at baseline) was higher than in age-matched healthy donors and tracked circulating CD8+ T-cell counts. Clonotypes that were public were uncommon, and they contracted or stayed stable on treatment.

Germline V gene lookup returns CDR1 SGDLS and CDR2 YYNGEE. This CDR3 has 17 amino acids. V lost 0 bases and J lost 1; bases outside the gene matches: 8. The V call is TRBV9, the J call TRBJ2-5, with TRBD2 matching over 8 bases. The sample here was PBMCs, taken after 12 months of ibrutinib treatment. The receptor comes from a human donor with chronic lymphocytic leukemia. The CDR3 reads CASSVGRRRGAQETQYF. The CDR3 coding sequence is TGTGCCAGCAGCGTAGGTCGGAGGCGGGGGGCCCAAGAGACCCAGTACTTC.